Presented here are 25 T cell receptor beta chains from one specimen sequenced in a study of blood T cell repertoires in COVID-19. Clones were sequenced by immunoSEQ multiplex PCR, and TCRdb holds only the in-frame ones, with some missing. The sample holds 85,000 to 95,000 clones, around 88% seen once. Sequenced sample: peripheral blood. Receptors originate from a human donor in a cohort sampled during active COVID-19.

This chain connects TRBV6-5 to TRBJ2-5, with 13 bases fitting TRBD2. Trimming removed 2 bases from V and 4 bases from J; junction bases left unmatched: 1. The CDR3 runs to 15 residues. Per germline, CDR1 MNHEY and CDR2 SVGAGI. The chain's CDR3 is CASSYGTSGAETQYF. In nucleotides, the CDR3 is TGTGCCAGCAGTTACGGGACTAGCGGGGCAGAGACCCAGTACTTC.

The V gene is TRBV12-3 or TRBV12-4, the J gene TRBJ1-2; possible D gene TRBD1, 6 bases. Trimming removed 6 bases from V and 4 bases from J, with 12 bases in between. The CDR3 runs to 13 residues. CDR3 residues: CASRPDRIYGYTF. The CDR3 nucleotides read TGTGCCAGCAGACCGGACAGAATCTATGGCTACACCTTC.

The chain has TRBV19 and TRBJ2-7, with D possibly matching TRBD2 (6 bases). This CDR3 contains 14 residues. Germline V gene lookup returns CDR1 LNHDA and CDR2 SQIVND (reference sequence). V gave up 5 bases and J gave up 5 bases, with 16 bases separating them. The CDR3 coding sequence is TGTGCCAGTAGTCCCACGGGACTCCTTGACGAGCAGTACTTC. Protein product: CASSPTGLLDEQYF.

The rearrangement uses TRBV7-9 and TRBJ2-7; D ambiguous. V was shortened by 0 bases and J by 5 bases, with 14 bases between the two germline ends. This CDR3 has 15 amino acids. Per the germline V gene, CDR1 is SEHNR and CDR2 is FQNEAQ (reference sequence). CDR3 sequence reads: CASSLAIGLYDEQYF. Here the CDR3 DNA reads TGTGCCAGCAGCTTAGCGATCGGTCTCTATGACGAGCAGTACTTC.

The chain joins TRBV15 to TRBJ2-3; 9 nucleotides agree with TRBD2. V was clipped by 4 bases and J by 4 bases; unmatched bases: 9. CDR3 length equals 16 residues. CDR1 and CDR2 from the germline V gene are LNHNV and YYDKDF (reference sequence). The CDR3 coding sequence is TGTGCCACCAGCACCCTTTTAGCGGGAGTGGCAGATACGCAGTATTTT. It codes for CATSTLLAGVADTQYF.

V is TRBV9 and J is TRBJ2-2; 9 bases match TRBD1. The CDR3 runs to 15 residues. The trim removed 3 bases at V and 6 bases at J, leaving 6 bases unmatched. Germline V CDR1 and CDR2: SGDLS, YYNGEE. CDR3 region: CASSAIQGAAGELFF. DNA for the CDR3: TGTGCCAGCAGCGCTATACAGGGGGCAGCCGGGGAGCTGTTTTTT.

The gene calls are TRBV10-3 and TRBJ2-1; 11 bases line up with TRBD1. The length of the CDR3 is 15 residues. V trimming: 5 bases; J trimming: 7 bases; junction bases outside the gene matches: 7. CDR1 and CDR2 from the germline V gene are ENHRY and SYGVKD. The DNA of the CDR3 is TGTGCCATCAGTCCTATGGGGACAGGGGGTAATGAGCAGTTCTTC. Its translation is CAISPMGTGGNEQFF.

This clone has only a few counts. The rearrangement links TRBV29-1 to TRBJ1-4; maybe TRBD1 (6 bases). The V end lost 7 bases, the J end lost 3 bases, and 18 bases lay between the germline ends. Germline lookup yields CDR1 SQVTM and CDR2 ANQGSEA. The CDR3 loop spans 15 amino acids. The CDR3, as DNA: TGCAGCGCCCTTCCTCAGGGGCACCCTAATGAAAAACTGTTTTTT. Protein product: CSALPQGHPNEKLFF.

V gene TRBV7-2 combines with J gene TRBJ2-7, with TRBD2 identical over 9 bases. Per germline, CDR1 SGHTA and CDR2 FQGNSA. Trimming removed 1 base from V and 4 bases from J; junction bases left unmatched: 8. The CDR3 is 16 residues long. The CDR3: CASSLVPGLAHYEQYF. In nucleotides, the CDR3 is TGTGCCAGCAGCTTAGTGCCCGGACTAGCGCATTACGAGCAGTACTTC.

The V and J genes are TRBV9 and TRBJ2-2; D call uncertain. There are 17 residues in the CDR3. With 0 bases removed from V and 3 bases from J, the gap between germline ends came to 15 bases. CDR1 is SGDLS, CDR2 YYNGEE, per germline. Written as DNA, the CDR3 is TGTGCCAGCAGCGTAGCCTACTCATTCCAGGACACCGGGGAGCTGTTTTTT. Protein: CASSVAYSFQDTGELFF.

The J gene is TRBJ2-3, the V gene TRBV29-1, with 8 nucleotides matching TRBD1. V trimming: 4 bases; J trimming: 4 bases; junction bases outside the gene matches: 10. CDR1 is SQVTM and CDR2 is ANQGSEA in the germline V gene. CDR3 length equals 15 residues. CDR3 nucleotides: TGCAGCGTTGGGACCACAGGGGGTTTGGCAGATACGCAGTATTTT. Protein: CSVGTTGGLADTQYF.

This rearrangement joins TRBV7-2 to TRBJ2-3, with TRBD2 matching 8 bases. V lost 5 bases to trimming and J lost 5 bases; unmatched junction nucleotides: 9. Germline V CDR1 and CDR2: SGHTA, FQGNSA. This CDR3 is built from 15 residues. The CDR3 region is CASSPQSGGLDTQYF. The DNA for the CDR3 is TGTGCCAGCAGCCCGCAGTCGGGGGGGCTAGATACGCAGTATTTT.

The CDR3 loop reads CSASRGDYHNEQFF. DNA of the CDR3: TGCAGTGCTAGTAGGGGGGACTACCACAATGAGCAGTTCTTC. The V call is TRBV20-1, the J call TRBJ2-1; possibly TRBD2 for D (7 bases). Germline CDR1 is DFQATT and CDR2 is SNEGSKA (reference sequence). The ends were cut back, 3 bases at V and 5 bases at J, with 14 bases in the middle. This CDR3 region has 14 residues.

The chain is built from TRBV19 and TRBJ2-7; perhaps TRBD2 as D (7 bases). V was cut by 4 bases and J by 1 base, with 14 bases left in between. CDR3 size: 15 residues. The V gene's germline CDR1 is LNHDA and CDR2 SQIVND (reference sequence). CDR3 region: CASSTRGGNSYEQYF. CDR3 in DNA: TGTGCCAGTAGTACTAGGGGGGGAAATTCCTACGAGCAGTACTTC. Complete variable domain (other parts from reference TRBV19 and TRBJ2-7): DGGITQSPKYLFRKEGQNVTLSCEQNLNHDAMYWYRQDPGQGLRLIYYSQIVNDFQKGDIAEGYSVSREKKESFPLTVTSAQKNPTAFYLCASSTRGGNSYEQYFGPGTRLTVT.

The chain combines TRBV6-5 with TRBJ2-1; TRBD1 is a possible D gene (5 bases). The CDR3 has 15 residues. Trimming took 6 bases from V and 4 from J, leaving 16 bases between them. Per the germline V gene, CDR1 is MNHEY and CDR2 is SVGAGI. The CDR3 region is CASRTPGTGYNEQFF. DNA for the CDR3: TGTGCCAGCAGAACCCCAGGTACAGGATACAATGAGCAGTTCTTC.

In DNA form, the CDR3 reads TGTGCCAGCAGCAATTTAGTGTCGTACAATGAGCAGTTCTTC. Translating gives CASSNLVSYNEQFF. The rearrangement links TRBV7-8 to TRBJ2-1; D gene ambiguous. The CDR3 runs to 14 residues. Germline V CDR1 and CDR2: SGHVS, FQNEAQ. The V end was cut by 5 bases, the J end by 4 bases, with 12 bases between.

V is TRBV4-3 and J is TRBJ2-7; TRBD2 matches 8 bases. The CDR3 contains 15 residues. V gave up 1 base and J gave up 6 bases; unmatched junction bases: 8. CDR1 is LGHNA and CDR2 is YSLEER in the germline V gene. CDR3 region: CASSQGHGGAGEQYF. CDR3 bases: TGCGCCAGCAGCCAAGGTCACGGGGGGGCTGGCGAGCAGTACTTC.

The chain recombines TRBV6-6 with TRBJ1-5; D is perhaps TRBD1 (6 bases). Looked up from germline, CDR1 is MNHNY and CDR2 is SVGAGI (reference sequence). V lost 7 bases to trimming and J lost 7 bases, with 17 bases between them. The CDR3 loop spans 14 amino acids. The CDR3 region has the DNA TGTGCCAGCACCTCCCCGGGGGGCGGCCAGCCCCAGCATTTT. Protein product: CASTSPGGGQPQHF.

The table lists this clone with a count of one. This rearrangement joins TRBV19 to TRBJ2-3; TRBD2 matches at 11 bases. The germline V gene has CDR1 LNHDA and CDR2 SQIVND (reference sequence). This CDR3 is 17 amino acids long. V lost 4 bases, J lost 5 bases, and 11 bases stayed unmatched. CDR3 sequence reads: CASSRTLLAGAVDTQYF. For the CDR3, the DNA is TGTGCCAGTAGTAGGACGTTACTAGCGGGGGCAGTAGATACGCAGTATTTT.

CDR3 protein: CASSLEGTSPYEQYF. The CDR3 nucleotides read TGTGCCAGCAGCTTAGAGGGGACTAGCCCCTACGAGCAGTACTTC. The genes are TRBV7-6 and TRBJ2-7; 9 nucleotides agree with TRBD2. Germline V gives CDR1 SGHVS, CDR2 FNYEAQ. The trim removed 1 base at V and 2 bases at J, leaving 3 bases unmatched. This CDR3 contains 15 residues.

V usage is TRBV7-2 and J usage is TRBJ1-2; 8 nucleotides align to TRBD1. The trim removed 5 bases at V and 0 bases at J, leaving 5 bases unmatched. This CDR3 region has 15 residues. The germline V gene has CDR1 SGHTA and CDR2 FQGNSA. The CDR3 reads CASSAETGANYGYTF. The CDR3, as DNA: TGTGCCAGCAGCGCCGAGACAGGGGCTAACTATGGCTACACCTTC.

The V call is TRBV19, the J call TRBJ2-1, with D tentatively TRBD1 (6 bases). The CDR3 spans 16 residues. Trimming left V 1 base short and J 7 bases short, with 17 bases between. Germline V gives CDR1 LNHDA, CDR2 SQIVND (reference sequence). In DNA, the CDR3 is TGTGCCAGTAGTATAGGGGGCGCAGGGGTGGGTAATGAGCAGTTCTTC. Encoded protein: CASSIGGAGVGNEQFF.

This chain links TRBV13 with TRBJ2-3; no clear D gene. V was clipped by 5 bases and J by 1 base, with 10 bases between them. Per the germline V gene, CDR1 is PRHDT and CDR2 is FYEKMQ (reference sequence). The CDR3 loop spans 14 amino acids. The CDR3 sequence: CASSPPLGTDTQYF. The CDR3 DNA follows: TGTGCCAGCAGCCCCCCACTCGGCACAGATACGCAGTATTTT.

This chain's CDR3 is CASTLGGVTEAFF. The CDR3 nucleotides are TGTGCCAGCACCCTGGGGGGGGTCACTGAAGCTTTCTTT. This chain links TRBV7-9 with TRBJ1-1, with D possibly being TRBD1 (5 bases). Trimming took off 7 bases at V and 4 bases at J, with 13 bases between the two ends. The CDR3 extends over 13 amino acids. The germline CDR1 and CDR2 sequences are SEHNR and FQNEAQ (reference sequence).

The rearrangement uses TRBV5-1 and TRBJ2-1, with 10 positions matching TRBD1. CDR3 size: 16 residues. CDR1 is SGHRS, CDR2 YFSETQ, per germline. J gave up 10 bases and V 0 bases, and 10 bases lay outside the gene matches. CDR3 nucleotide sequence: TGCGCCAGCAGCTTGGCCTGGGGGACAGGGGCTTCCGAGCAGTTCTTC. Translation: CASSLAWGTGASEQFF.